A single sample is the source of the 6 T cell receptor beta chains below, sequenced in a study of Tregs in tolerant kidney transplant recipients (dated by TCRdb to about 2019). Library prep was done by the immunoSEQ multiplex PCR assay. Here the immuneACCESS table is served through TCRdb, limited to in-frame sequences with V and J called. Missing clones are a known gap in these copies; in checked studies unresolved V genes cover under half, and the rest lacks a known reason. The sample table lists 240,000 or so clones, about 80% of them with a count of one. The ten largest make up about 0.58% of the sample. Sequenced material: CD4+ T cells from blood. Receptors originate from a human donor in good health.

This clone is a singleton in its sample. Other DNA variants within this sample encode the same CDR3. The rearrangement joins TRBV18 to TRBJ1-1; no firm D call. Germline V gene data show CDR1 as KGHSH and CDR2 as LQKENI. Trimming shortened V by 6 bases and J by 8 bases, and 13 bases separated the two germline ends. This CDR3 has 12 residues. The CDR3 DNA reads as TGTGCCAGCTCCCCGGACCGAGAAGAAGCTTTCTTT. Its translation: CASSPDREEAFF.

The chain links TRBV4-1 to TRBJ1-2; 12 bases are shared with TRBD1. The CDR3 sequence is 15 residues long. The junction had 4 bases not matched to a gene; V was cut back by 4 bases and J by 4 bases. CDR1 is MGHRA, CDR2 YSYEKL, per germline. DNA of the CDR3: TGCGCCAGCAGCCCGGGACAGGGGGCTTCCTATGGCTACACCTTC. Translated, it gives CASSPGQGASYGYTF.

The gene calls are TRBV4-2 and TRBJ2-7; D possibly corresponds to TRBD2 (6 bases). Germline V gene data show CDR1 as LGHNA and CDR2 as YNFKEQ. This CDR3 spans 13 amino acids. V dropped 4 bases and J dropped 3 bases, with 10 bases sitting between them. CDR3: CASSRTGLYEQYF. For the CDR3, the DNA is TGTGCCAGCAGCCGGACGGGACTCTACGAGCAGTACTTC.

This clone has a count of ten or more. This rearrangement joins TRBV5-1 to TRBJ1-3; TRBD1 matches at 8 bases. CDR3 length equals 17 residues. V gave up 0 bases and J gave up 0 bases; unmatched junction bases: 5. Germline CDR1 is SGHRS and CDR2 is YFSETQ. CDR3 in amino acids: CASSLGVDRGSGNTIYF. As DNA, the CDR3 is TGCGCCAGCAGCTTGGGGGTTGACAGGGGCTCTGGAAACACCATATATTTT.

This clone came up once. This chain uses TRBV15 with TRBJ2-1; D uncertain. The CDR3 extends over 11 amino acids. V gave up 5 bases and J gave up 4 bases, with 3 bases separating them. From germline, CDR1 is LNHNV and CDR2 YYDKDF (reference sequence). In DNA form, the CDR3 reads TGTGCCACCAGCCTTTACAATGAGCAGTTCTTC. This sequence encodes CATSLYNEQFF.

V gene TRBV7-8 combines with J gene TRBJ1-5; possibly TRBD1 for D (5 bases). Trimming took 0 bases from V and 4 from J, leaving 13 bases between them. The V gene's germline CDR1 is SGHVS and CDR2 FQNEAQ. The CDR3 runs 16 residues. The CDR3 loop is CASSLAVAGRNQPQHF. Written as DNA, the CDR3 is TGTGCCAGCAGCTTAGCTGTTGCAGGGAGAAATCAGCCCCAGCATTTT.